Listed below are T cell receptor beta chains from one sample, sequenced in a study of metastatic and nonmetastatic thyroid tumors. TCRdb reanalyzed the PCR reads with MiXCR. In the table there are fewer than 45,000 clones, about 13% of which are singletons. Sequenced material: blood. Source of these receptors: a female donor with papillary thyroid cancer or a benign thyroid nodule (not recorded which). Some clones in this sample may be carry-over from other donors' samples. Both conserved end residues are part of each CDR3. The D gene is left open where the match is weak. The listing skips clone size in some rows; elsewhere it reads once, few, many or a size class.

V gene	clone size	J gene	D gene	CDR3 DNA	CDR3 protein
TRBV19	many	TRBJ1-4	-	TGTGCCAGTTCGGCGGGGTACTCTAATGAAAAACTGTTTTTT	CASSAGYSNEKLFF
TRBV28	-	TRBJ1-2	TRBD1	TGTGCCAGCAGTCAGACAGGGACCTATGGATACGCCTTC	CASSQTGTYGYAF
TRBV11-2	many	TRBJ2-3	TRBD2	TGTGCCAGCAGCCTCCTAACTAGCGGGCCAACAGATACGCAGTATTTT	CASSLLTSGPTDTQYF
TRBV12-3/TRBV12-4	many	TRBJ2-3	-	TGTGCCAGCAGTTTCGTGGCAGATACGCAGTATTTT	CASSFVADTQYF
TRBV19	many	TRBJ1-2	-	TGTGCCAGTAGTGAGGGCGCCGTCGGAGTGTATGGCTACACCTTC	CASSEGAVGVYGYTF
TRBV2	many	TRBJ2-5	-	TGTGCCAGCAGAACTCAGGGGCCCAGTGGGACCCAGTACTTC	CASRTQGPSGTQYF
TRBV19	many	TRBJ1-1	-	TGTGCCAGTAGTATGGGGGGGCATAACGCTGAAGCTTTCTTT	CASSMGGHNAEAFF
TRBV19	many	TRBJ1-3	-	TGTGCCAGTAGTTCCACAGGACTCGGAAACACCATATATTTT	CASSSTGLGNTIYF
TRBV28	many	TRBJ2-3	-	TGTGCCAGCAGTTCCCCAGGCATAGCGGAGCCTAGCACAGATACGCAGTATTTT	CASSSPGIAEPSTDTQYF
TRBV4-2	many	TRBJ2-3	TRBD2	TGTGCCAGCAGCCGCGGGACTAGCGGGAGTTATGATACGCAGTATTTT	CASSRGTSGSYDTQYF
TRBV2	many	TRBJ2-5	-	TGTGCCAGCAGGCAGGAATATTTTTCAGAGGCCCAGTACTTC	CASRQEYFSEAQYF
TRBV28	many	TRBJ2-7	-	TGTGCCAGCAGTGGGGGAGTCATGCGCTACGAGCAGTACTTC	CASSGGVMRYEQYF
TRBV5-1	many	TRBJ1-2	-	TGCGCCAGCAGCTTGGGTGGAGGCTACACCTTC	CASSLGGGYTF
TRBV3-1	many	TRBJ1-6	TRBD1	TGTGCCAGCAGCTCTCAGGGGGATTCACCCCTCCACTTT	CASSSQGDSPLHF
TRBV12-3/TRBV12-4	medium-sized	TRBJ2-7	-	TGTGCCAGCAGTCCTTTTATCTACGAGCAGTACTTC	CASSPFIYEQYF
TRBV12-3/TRBV12-4	many	TRBJ2-5	-	TGTGCCAGCAGTAAACAGGCTGACCAAGAGACCCAGTACTTC	CASSKQADQETQYF
TRBV6-2/TRBV6-3	many	TRBJ2-1	TRBD2	TGTGCCAGCAGTTACTCGACTGGGACTATACAGCGTCGGGAGCAGTTCTTC	CASSYSTGTIQRREQFF
TRBV6-1	medium-sized	TRBJ2-6	-	TGTGCCAGCATCGGGGGCCGCTCTGGGGCCAACGTCCTGACTTTC	CASIGGRSGANVLTF